This T cell receptor (beta chain) was captured by sequencing in a study of shared T cell receptors in the human thymus. The table came from immunoSEQ multiplex PCR; TCRdb's copy has only in-frame clones and leaves some out. Seen here are 640,000 or so clones, around 87% observed once, and the top ten hold about 0.0094%. These sequences were also reported in another study, on human thymus T cells.

The receptor was derived from a boy in the first two years of life with a congenital heart defect. The material sequenced was thymocytes.

The CDR3 is CASSQDWNSEEETQYF. Here the CDR3 DNA reads TGCGCCAGCAGCCAAGATTGGAACTCCGAGGAAGAGACCCAGTACTTC. V gene TRBV4-1 combines with J gene TRBJ2-5; D call uncertain. Germline CDR1 is MGHRA and CDR2 is YSYEKL. Trimming removed 0 bases from V and 3 bases from J, with 14 bases in between. The CDR3 covers 16 residues.